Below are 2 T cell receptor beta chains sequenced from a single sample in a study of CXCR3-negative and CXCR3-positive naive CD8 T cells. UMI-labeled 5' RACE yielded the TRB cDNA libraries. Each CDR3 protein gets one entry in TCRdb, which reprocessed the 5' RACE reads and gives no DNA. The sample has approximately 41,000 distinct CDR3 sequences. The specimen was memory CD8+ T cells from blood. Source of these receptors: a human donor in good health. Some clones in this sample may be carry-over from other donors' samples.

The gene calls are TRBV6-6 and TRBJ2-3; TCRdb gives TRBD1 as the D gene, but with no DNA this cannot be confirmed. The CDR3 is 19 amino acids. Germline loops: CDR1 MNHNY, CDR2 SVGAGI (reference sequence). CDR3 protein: CASSYSWGPREVGTDTQYF.

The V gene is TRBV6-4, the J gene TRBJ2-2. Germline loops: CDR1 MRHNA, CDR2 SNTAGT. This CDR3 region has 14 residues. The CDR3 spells CASSERTDTGELFF.